The 26 T cell receptor beta chains presented below share a single source sample, sequenced in a study of patients and donors after allogeneic stem cell transplantation. TCRdb itself ran the RT-PCR reads through MiXCR, one entry per CDR3 protein. The sample includes hundreds of thousands of distinct CDR3 sequences, around 16% seen only once; the top ten take 7.2%. Sequenced material: blood, either unsorted or a sorted T cell fraction (not recorded which). These receptors were obtained from a human donor who was either an allogeneic HSCT recipient or a stem cell or donor lymphocyte infusion donor (not recorded which). It is not recorded whose cells these are; they may come from a transplant donor.

This clonotype has a handful of counts. The chain is built from TRBV28 and TRBJ1-2, with 11 bases aligning to TRBD1. Germline V lookup: CDR1 MDHEN, CDR2 SYDVKM. V dropped 6 bases and J dropped 5; count of bases not matched to a gene: 11. The CDR3 consists of 16 residues. The CDR3 nucleotides read TGTGCCAGCAGCCCCGGGACAGGGGGTCTCTTATATGGCTACACCTTC. Residues: CASSPGTGGLLYGYTF.

The V call is TRBV5-1, the J call TRBJ1-4, with D uncertain. CDR3 size: 15 residues. V lost 0 bases to trimming and J lost 4 bases, with 10 bases between them. CDR1 is SGHRS and CDR2 is YFSETQ in the germline V gene. This chain's CDR3 is CASSLGFSFNEKLFF. CDR3 nucleotide sequence: TGCGCCAGCAGCTTGGGCTTCAGTTTTAATGAAAAACTGTTTTTT.

This clonotype has just a few counts. The rearrangement uses TRBV20-1 and TRBJ2-7; maybe TRBD2 (5 bases). Trimming took off 6 bases at V and 0 bases at J, with 15 bases between the two ends. CDR3 length: 14 residues. Per the germline V gene, CDR1 is DFQATT and CDR2 is SNEGSKA (reference sequence). CDR3 residues: CSARQRTLSYEQYF. The CDR3 region has the DNA TGCAGTGCGAGGCAGCGGACCCTCTCCTACGAGCAGTACTTC.

A few counts support this clonotype. The V call is TRBV5-1, the J call TRBJ2-5; 9 bases line up with TRBD1. Losses at the gene ends were 3 bases for V and 6 bases for J; bases not matched to a gene: 3. CDR1 and CDR2 from the germline V gene are SGHRS and YFSETQ. This CDR3 has 13 amino acids. DNA for the CDR3: TGCGCCAGCAGCTGGGGACAGGGAAAGACCCAGTACTTC. As protein: CASSWGQGKTQYF. Supplemented by reference TRBV5-1 and TRBJ2-5, the full variable domain reads KAGVTQTPRYLIKTRGQQVTLSCSPISGHRSVSWYQQTPGQGLQFLFEYFSETQRNKGNFPGRFSGRQFSNSRSEMNVSTLELGDSALYLCASSWGQGKTQYFGPGTRLLVL.

This clonotype was detected only a few times. The chain joins TRBV30 to TRBJ1-2; perhaps TRBD1 as D (5 bases). CDR3 length: 11 amino acids. V dropped 2 bases and J dropped 7 bases, with 8 bases sitting between them. Germline CDR1 and CDR2: GTSNPN and SVGIG (reference sequence). CDR3 sequence: CAWSRGIGYTF. DNA for the CDR3: TGTGCCTGGAGTAGGGGTATTGGCTACACCTTC.

The V call is TRBV7-3, the J call TRBJ1-5, with D hard to call. The germline V and J ends were trimmed by 3 bases and 7 bases, with 10 bases remaining between them. Germline V gene data show CDR1 as SGHTA and CDR2 as FQGTGA. This CDR3 has 13 residues. In nucleotides, the CDR3 is TGTGCCAGCAGCTTTTGGGCGGGGCAGCCCCAGCATTTT. It encodes CASSFWAGQPQHF.

In this sample, this clonotype turned up many times. The chain has TRBV25-1 and TRBJ2-3; TRBD1 is a possible D gene (6 bases). The V end was cut by 1 base, the J end by 0 bases, with 11 bases between. CDR3 length: 16 amino acids. Looked up from germline, CDR1 is MGHDK and CDR2 is SYGVNS. The CDR3 loop is CASSEWGTSSTDTQYF. DNA of the CDR3: TGTGCCAGCAGTGAATGGGGGACATCTAGCACAGATACGCAGTATTTT. Based on the CDR3 plus reference TRBV25-1 and TRBJ2-3, the full variable domain is EADIYQTPRYLVIGTGKKITLECSQTMGHDKMYWYQQDPGMELHLIHYSYGVNSTEKGDLSSESTVSRIRTEHFPLTLESARPSHTSQYLCASSEWGTSSTDTQYFGPGTRLTVL.

There are a few counts of this clonotype. The rearrangement joins TRBV4-3 to TRBJ2-3; perhaps TRBD2 as D (5 bases). Trimming removed 3 bases from V and 0 bases from J, with 13 bases in between. The CDR3 length is 16 residues. Germline V gene lookup returns CDR1 LGHNA and CDR2 YSLEER. The CDR3 sequence: CASSQGGELSTDTQYF. CDR3 nucleotide sequence: TGCGCCAGCAGCCAGGGTGGGGAGCTTAGCACAGATACGCAGTATTTT.

This clonotype was found a few times. The rearrangement uses TRBV29-1 and TRBJ2-7; TRBD2 agrees at 7 bases. CDR1 is SQVTM and CDR2 is ANQGSEA in the germline V gene. CDR3 length: 15 residues. V shed 6 bases and J 1 base; nucleotides not matched to a gene: 12. The CDR3 is CSVMRKAGVSYEQYF. DNA for the CDR3: TGCAGCGTCATGAGGAAGGCGGGGGTTTCCTACGAGCAGTACTTC.

In this sample, this clonotype turned up many times. J is TRBJ2-5 and V is TRBV4-2, with 8 bases lining up with TRBD1. Per germline, CDR1 LGHNA and CDR2 YNFKEQ. J lost 4 bases, V lost 4 bases, and 5 bases had no gene match. This CDR3 comprises 14 residues. The chain's CDR3 is CASSLPGGLETQYF. CDR3 sequence (DNA): TGTGCCAGCAGCCTACCAGGGGGCCTAGAGACCCAGTACTTC.

The chain recombines TRBV5-1 with TRBJ2-1; the D is unclear. The CDR3 length is 13 residues. Germline assignment: CDR1 SGHRS and CDR2 YFSETQ. V lost 2 bases and J lost 7, with 10 bases in between. The CDR3 region is CASSFVGLNEQFF. Here the CDR3 DNA reads TGCGCCAGCAGCTTTGTGGGCCTTAATGAGCAGTTCTTC.

The CDR3 DNA follows: TGTGCCAGCAGCTTACAGGGGGCTCCTAACTATGGCTACACCTTC. It specifies CASSLQGAPNYGYTF. The gene calls are TRBV7-2 and TRBJ1-2, with 8 nucleotides matching TRBD1. CDR1 is SGHTA and CDR2 is FQGNSA in the germline V gene. The CDR3 spans 15 residues. Losses at the gene ends were 2 bases for V and 0 bases for J; bases not matched to a gene: 2.

The chain links TRBV20-1 to TRBJ2-1, with D possibly TRBD2 on 5 matching bases. CDR1 and CDR2 from the germline V gene are DFQATT and SNEGSKA (reference sequence). Deletions cut 1 base from V and 10 bases from J, with 11 bases between. The CDR3 spans 12 residues. CDR3 bases: TGCAGTGCTAGAGGTTCCAGCGGAGAGCAGTTCTTC. Protein product: CSARGSSGEQFF.

This clonotype turned up a few times. V usage is TRBV6-1 and J usage is TRBJ2-7; tentative D call: TRBD1 (6 bases). Germline V gene lookup returns CDR1 MNHNS and CDR2 SASEGT. This CDR3 spans 16 amino acids. Trimming stripped 7 bases from V and 0 bases from J, with 19 bases between. CDR3 nucleotides: TGTGCCAGCACGAACTCTCAGGGGTCTCGCTCCTACGAGCAGTACTTC. Translated: CASTNSQGSRSYEQYF.

This clonotype was recorded a few times. V gene TRBV7-8 combines with J gene TRBJ1-4; unclear D gene. The CDR3 is made up of 18 amino acids. Germline CDR1 SGHVS, CDR2 FQNEAQ. Trimming pared 1 base from V and 8 bases from J, leaving 23 bases between. The CDR3 DNA reads TGTGCCAGCAGCTTAGGGGGATTCCGGGCCCCGGCGGGGGAAAAACTGTTTTTT. It yields the protein CASSLGGFRAPAGEKLFF.

The chain uses TRBV20-1 and TRBJ2-1; 13 bases line up with TRBD2. Germline CDR1 reads DFQATT; CDR2 reads SNEGSKA (reference sequence). J lost 12 bases, V lost 2 bases, and 7 bases had no gene match. This CDR3 has 14 residues. The CDR3 protein is CSARLPGTSGAQFF. The DNA for the CDR3 is TGCAGTGCTAGATTACCCGGGACTAGCGGGGCGCAGTTCTTC.

The chain is built from TRBV28 and TRBJ2-1; no clear D gene. Germline-derived CDR1 and CDR2 are MDHEN and SYDVKM. The V gene lost 1 base and the J gene lost 7 bases, with 11 bases spanning the gap. CDR3 length: 14 amino acids. The CDR3, as DNA: TGTGCCAGCAGTTTATTATCCGGGTTAAATGAGCAGTTCTTC. Translating gives CASSLLSGLNEQFF.

The V call is TRBV29-1, the J call TRBJ2-2; D gene uncertain. Germline CDR1 reads SQVTM; CDR2 reads ANQGSEA. This CDR3 has 11 amino acids. In DNA, the CDR3 is TGCACCGCCCGTGTAGACGGGGAGCTGTTTTTT. Translating gives CTARVDGELFF.

This clonotype was counted a few times. The gene calls are TRBV24-1 and TRBJ2-1, with D perhaps TRBD2 (6 bases). This CDR3 is built from 16 residues. CDR1 KGHDR and CDR2 SFDVKD come from the germline V gene. V was trimmed by 6 bases and J by 6 bases, leaving 20 bases between them. CDR3 protein: CATSRMGGVMSNEQFF. The CDR3 DNA follows: TGTGCCACCAGTAGAATGGGCGGGGTGATGAGCAATGAGCAGTTCTTC.

This clonotype appeared many times. V is TRBV5-1 and J is TRBJ2-1; the D gene is possibly TRBD2 (6 bases). CDR1 and CDR2 (germline): SGHRS, YFSETQ. The CDR3 has 15 amino acids. Trimming cost V 0 bases and J 6 bases, with 13 bases left between them. The CDR3, as DNA: TGCGCCAGCAGCTTGGGGGAGGTTAGCAGCAATGAGCAGTTCTTC. It yields the protein CASSLGEVSSNEQFF.

There are a few counts of this clonotype. The J gene is TRBJ2-7, the V gene TRBV19, with D unresolved. The CDR3 covers 12 residues. V lost 0 bases and J 3 bases, leaving 3 bases between the germline ends. CDR1 and CDR2 (germline): LNHDA, SQIVND (reference sequence). The CDR3 spells CASSIDSYEQYF. Written as DNA, the CDR3 is TGTGCCAGTAGTATAGACAGCTACGAGCAGTACTTC.

This clonotype was detected only a few times. The V call is TRBV2, the J call TRBJ2-3, with TRBD1 identical over 8 bases. J gave up 6 bases and V 5 bases, and 7 bases lay outside the gene matches. The CDR3 has 14 residues. Germline V lookup: CDR1 SNHLY, CDR2 FYNNEI. CDR3 DNA sequence: TGTGCCAGCAGTAGGCGACAGGGGCGGGATACGCAGTATTTT. Translating it yields CASSRRQGRDTQYF. The whole variable domain, remainder taken from reference TRBV2 and TRBJ2-3, is EPEVTQTPSHQVTQMGQEVILRCVPISNHLYFYWYRQILGQKVEFLVSFYNNEISEKSEIFDDQFSVERPDGSNFTLKIRSTKLEDSAMYFCASSRRQGRDTQYFGPGTRLTVL.

In its sample, this clonotype was seen a few times. The chain recombines TRBV6-1 with TRBJ2-7; TRBD1 matches at 9 bases. V shed 6 bases and J 1 base; nucleotides not matched to a gene: 7. The CDR3 spans 15 residues. The V gene's germline CDR1 is MNHNS and CDR2 SASEGT. The CDR3: CASRLPGQGSYEQYF. CDR3 nucleotides: TGTGCCAGCAGGCTTCCGGGACAGGGATCCTACGAGCAGTACTTC.

This clonotype was observed at least ten times. V usage is TRBV5-1 and J usage is TRBJ1-1; 9 bases agree with TRBD1. The ends lost 1 base at V and 6 bases at J; junction bases unmatched: 4. CDR3 length equals 14 residues. Germline values: CDR1 SGHRS, CDR2 YFSETQ. The CDR3 nucleotides are TGCGCCAGCAGCTTGACAGGGGGCTTATCTGAAGCTTTCTTT. This encodes CASSLTGGLSEAFF. Complete variable domain (other parts from reference TRBV5-1 and TRBJ1-1): KAGVTQTPRYLIKTRGQQVTLSCSPISGHRSVSWYQQTPGQGLQFLFEYFSETQRNKGNFPGRFSGRQFSNSRSEMNVSTLELGDSALYLCASSLTGGLSEAFFGQGTRLTVV.

This clonotype showed up just a few times. This chain joins TRBV12-5 and TRBJ1-6, with TRBD1 matching over 7 bases. V was clipped by 4 bases and J by 6 bases; unmatched bases: 12. This CDR3 spans 17 amino acids. Germline-derived CDR1 and CDR2 are LGHNT and FRNRAP. The CDR3 DNA sequence: TGTGCTAGTGGTTGGACCCGGGACAGCCCCTCTAATTCACCCCTCCACTTT. Translation gives CASGWTRDSPSNSPLHF.

A few counts support this clonotype. V usage is TRBV24-1 and J usage is TRBJ2-2, with D possibly being TRBD2 (6 bases). Deletions cut 9 bases from V and 2 bases from J, with 15 bases between. Per germline, CDR1 KGHDR and CDR2 SFDVKD. The CDR3 sequence is 15 residues long. For the CDR3, the DNA is TGTGCCACCGCCGAATGGGGGGATAACACCGGGGAGCTGTTTTTT. This codes for CATAEWGDNTGELFF.